The 21 T cell receptor beta chains below all came from one sample that was sequenced in a study of human T cells and chemical hapten exposure. TCRdb reprocessed the RACE reads via MiXCR and lists one record per CDR3 protein. This sample carries around 130,000 distinct CDR3 sequences, around 8.2% of them seen once, and the ten largest clones take roughly 1.8%. Time point specified: healthy volunteer bleed at 2 weeks. Total RNA came from unfractionated whole blood. The specimen was whole blood. These receptors came from a male donor in good health. Some clones in this sample may be carry-over from other donors' samples.

This clonotype came up a few times. The CDR3 is CASSLIPGQINEKLFF. CDR3 nucleotides: TGTGCCAGCAGTCTTATTCCGGGACAAATTAATGAAAAACTGTTTTTT. V is TRBV6-2 or TRBV6-3 and J is TRBJ1-4; D is possibly TRBD1 (6 bases). Trimming shortened V by 5 bases and J by 4 bases, and 17 bases separated the two germline ends. This CDR3 has 16 amino acids. From germline, CDR1 is MNHEY and CDR2 SVGEGT.

The V call is TRBV10-3, the J call TRBJ2-6; 10 nucleotides agree with TRBD1. This CDR3 spans 16 amino acids. The germline gives CDR1 ENHRY, CDR2 SYGVKD. V dropped 10 bases and J dropped 0; count of bases not matched to a gene: 6. This CDR3 reads CATWDRGGSGANVLTF. CDR3 DNA: TGTGCCACCTGGGACAGGGGAGGCTCTGGGGCCAACGTCCTGACTTTC.

This clonotype has just a few counts. J is TRBJ1-4 and V is TRBV6-5; D uncertain. Trimming cost V 0 bases and J 5 bases, with 1 base left between them. There are 12 residues in the CDR3. Germline loops: CDR1 MNHEY, CDR2 SVGAGI. CDR3 coding DNA: TGTGCCAGCAGTTACTCCAATGAAAAACTGTTTTTT. Translation gives CASSYSNEKLFF.

This clonotype was seen ten or more times. The chain employs TRBV6-2 or TRBV6-3 and TRBJ2-1; D unresolved. This CDR3 is built from 13 residues. Trimming removed 6 bases from V and 0 bases from J, with 6 bases in between. CDR1 MNHEY and CDR2 SVGEGT come from the germline V gene. The CDR3 DNA reads TGTGCCAGCAGGTCAAGCTCCTACAATGAGCAGTTCTTC. Translating it yields CASRSSSYNEQFF.

In this sample, this clonotype turned up many times. The rearrangement joins TRBV29-1 to TRBJ1-1; D uncertain. V was clipped by 3 bases and J by 0 bases, with 8 bases between them. Germline-derived CDR1 and CDR2 are SQVTM and ANQGSEA. This CDR3 region has 13 residues. CDR3 in amino acids: CSVEVHMNTEAFF. The CDR3 DNA sequence: TGCAGCGTTGAGGTGCATATGAACACTGAAGCTTTCTTT.

This clonotype was seen at least ten times. The V gene is TRBV29-1, the J gene TRBJ1-5, with D possibly being TRBD1 (5 bases). The germline V gene encodes CDR1 SQVTM and CDR2 ANQGSEA. This CDR3 region has 13 residues. The ends were cut back, 6 bases at V and 2 bases at J, with 11 bases in the middle. The CDR3 is CSVGPGGNQPQHF. The DNA for the CDR3 is TGCAGCGTGGGGCCGGGTGGCAATCAGCCCCAGCATTTT. The full variable domain, with the rest looked up from reference TRBV29-1 and TRBJ1-5, is SAVISQKPSRDICQRGTSLTIQCQVDSQVTMMFWYRQQPGQSLTLIATANQGSEATYESGFVIDKFPISRPNLTFSTLTVSNMSPEDSSIYLCSVGPGGNQPQHFGDGTRLSIL.

This clonotype was seen ten or more times. The J gene is TRBJ2-1, the V gene TRBV15; D may be TRBD2 (6 bases). In germline, CDR1 is LNHNV, CDR2 YYDKDF (reference sequence). The CDR3 has 15 amino acids. Deletions cut 0 bases from V and 5 bases from J, with 11 bases between. In DNA, the CDR3 is TGTGCCACCAGCAGAGATGGGACTGTCGACAATGAGCAGTTCTTC. This gives the protein CATSRDGTVDNEQFF.

This clonotype was found a few times. The CDR3 region is CASSQDTTYNEQFF. CDR3 in DNA: TGTGCCAGCAGCCAAGATACCACTTACAATGAGCAGTTCTTC. This chain links TRBV14 with TRBJ2-1; D ambiguous. This CDR3 has 14 amino acids. The ends were cut back, 0 bases at V and 4 bases at J, with 7 bases in the middle. CDR1 is SGHDN and CDR2 is FVKESK in the germline V gene.

This clonotype showed up just a few times. This chain joins TRBV6-2 or TRBV6-3 and TRBJ2-5; 9 nucleotides match TRBD1. This CDR3 has 13 amino acids. Per germline, CDR1 MNHEY and CDR2 SVGEGT. V was clipped by 6 bases and J by 6 bases; unmatched bases: 5. CDR3 sequence reads: CASRIGTGQTQYF. DNA for the CDR3: TGTGCCAGCAGAATCGGGACAGGGCAGACCCAGTACTTC.

The gene calls are TRBV12-3 or TRBV12-4 and TRBJ2-7; D is possibly TRBD2 (6 bases). The CDR3 has 14 residues. The germline V and J ends were trimmed by 3 bases and 5 bases, with 14 bases remaining between them. CDR3 nucleotide sequence: TGTGCCAGCAGTTTGGGAGGCCCTATGAACGAGCAGTACTTC. The encoded protein is CASSLGGPMNEQYF.

This clonotype was counted ten times or more. The rearrangement joins TRBV7-6 to TRBJ2-1; perhaps TRBD2 as D (6 bases). V was pared by 4 bases and J by 8 bases, with 15 bases between. This CDR3 is built from 14 residues. In germline, CDR1 is SGHVS, CDR2 FNYEAQ. This CDR3 reads CASSSSPLAYEQFF. The CDR3 DNA sequence: TGTGCCAGCAGCTCCAGCCCCCTAGCGTATGAGCAGTTCTTC.

The rearrangement uses TRBV7-2 and TRBJ1-2; D perhaps matches TRBD1 (5 bases). The CDR3 is made up of 12 amino acids. Trimming pared 7 bases from V and 7 bases from J, leaving 13 bases between. Germline assignment: CDR1 SGHTA and CDR2 FQGNSA. CDR3 nucleotides: TGTGCCAGCACACTGGGGGGTCCTGGCTACACCTTC. Translation gives CASTLGGPGYTF.

The genes are TRBV5-1 and TRBJ2-1; TRBD2 aligns across 9 bases. Germline CDR1 is SGHRS and CDR2 is YFSETQ. The CDR3 totals 20 residues. V dropped 0 bases and J dropped 7; count of bases not matched to a gene: 20. The CDR3 sequence: CASSLANRLAGVSPGNEQFF. DNA of the CDR3: TGCGCCAGCAGCTTGGCCAATAGGTTAGCGGGAGTAAGCCCTGGGAATGAGCAGTTCTTC.

This clonotype was counted at least ten times. The rearrangement joins TRBV6-2 or TRBV6-3 to TRBJ2-7; D might be TRBD2 (6 bases). V was cut by 2 bases and J by 6 bases, with 17 bases left in between. In germline, CDR1 is MNHEY, CDR2 SVGEGT. CDR3 length equals 15 residues. The CDR3 region has the DNA TGTGCCAGCAGTTACACCGTTTGGCTGGGGGGCGAGCAGTACTTC. Protein sequence: CASSYTVWLGGEQYF.

There are a few counts of this clonotype. The genes are TRBV12-3 or TRBV12-4 and TRBJ1-4; no clear D. V was pared by 6 bases and J by 3 bases, with 14 bases between. The CDR3 sequence is 15 residues long. The CDR3 sequence: CASRALRGANEKLFF. The CDR3 DNA follows: TGTGCCAGCAGGGCTCTACGGGGAGCTAATGAAAAACTGTTTTTT.

The chain employs TRBV2 and TRBJ2-7, with no clear D. Germline loops: CDR1 SNHLY, CDR2 FYNNEI. Trimming shortened V by 9 bases and J by 2 bases, and 14 bases separated the two germline ends. This CDR3 is built from 13 residues. The CDR3 loop reads CASKETFTYEQYF. CDR3 DNA sequence: TGTGCCAGTAAGGAGACGTTTACCTACGAGCAGTACTTC.

This clonotype was picked up a small number of times. The chain recombines TRBV4-2 with TRBJ2-3; 10 positions match TRBD2. This CDR3 has 19 residues. With V trimmed by 0 bases and J by 0 bases, 9 bases remained unmatched. CDR1 and CDR2 (germline): LGHNA, YNFKEQ. DNA of the CDR3: TGTGCCAGCAGCCAAGAAAGAGTAGCGGGGGGTTCTAGCACAGATACGCAGTATTTT. Its translation: CASSQERVAGGSSTDTQYF.

This clonotype came up a few times. The V and J genes are TRBV6-1 and TRBJ1-5; D is undetermined. The CDR3 spans 15 residues. The germline V gene has CDR1 MNHNS and CDR2 SASEGT. V gave up 2 bases and J gave up 7 bases, with 15 bases separating them. CDR3 loop: CASSEFRAFYQPQHF. As DNA, the CDR3 is TGTGCCAGCAGTGAATTTAGGGCGTTTTACCAGCCCCAGCATTTT.

This clonotype occurred many times. The chain carries TRBV7-3 and TRBJ1-6, with TRBD1 identical over 7 bases. The trim removed 5 bases at V and 8 bases at J, leaving 9 bases unmatched. Germline CDR1 reads SGHTA; CDR2 reads FQGTGA. This CDR3 has 15 residues. DNA for the CDR3: TGTGCCAGCAGCACAGGGACAGATTCTTATTCACCCCTCCACTTT. Translation gives CASSTGTDSYSPLHF.

In this sample, this clonotype turned up a few times. J is TRBJ2-7 and V is TRBV7-2; TRBD2 aligns across 12 bases. This CDR3 has 16 amino acids. Trimming at V came to 1 base and at J to 4 bases, leaving 5 bases not matched to a gene. Germline V CDR1 and CDR2: SGHTA, FQGNSA. CDR3: CASSLDPSGGGYEQYF. CDR3 nucleotide sequence: TGTGCCAGCAGCTTAGACCCTAGCGGGGGGGGGTACGAGCAGTACTTC.

This chain links TRBV20-1 with TRBJ1-5; D is possibly TRBD1 (5 bases). Per the germline V gene, CDR1 is DFQATT and CDR2 is SNEGSKA (reference sequence). This CDR3 is 15 amino acids long. Trimming cost V 0 bases and J 5 bases, with 14 bases left between them. CDR3: CSARDRGRKYQPQHF. Written as DNA, the CDR3 is TGCAGTGCTAGAGATAGGGGCCGCAAGTATCAGCCCCAGCATTTT.